This TCR beta chain was captured in a study of cytomegalovirus exposure and HLA in healthy donors. The study's findings and limits: Researchers reported from a later analysis that most CMV-associated TCR beta chains appeared HLA-restricted. Among TCR sequences, most were rare, though some public TCRs appeared in many donors. The classifier reportedly diagnosed cytomegalovirus status with high sensitivity and specificity.

This PCR relied on a set of 60 Vbeta primers and 13 Jbeta primers. Repertoires were generated with immunoSEQ multiplex PCR, while TCRdb's copy carries only in-frame clones and drops some. The top ten hold 4.9% of the sample, which has over 150,000 clones, roughly 73% seen once. The CDR3 is made up of 16 amino acids. J gave up 6 bases and V 0 bases, and 8 bases lay outside the gene matches. CDR1 and CDR2 (germline): LGHNA, YNFKEQ. Healthy bone marrow donors made up the cohort. As for this clone: The target antigen is unknown.

The source is a male donor in good health and CMV-seronegative. Sequenced sample: PBMCs. The chain recombines TRBV4-2 with TRBJ2-4, with TRBD2 matching 7 bases. This CDR3 reads CASSQETSETLNIQYF. CDR3 DNA sequence: TGTGCCAGCAGCCAAGAAACTAGCGAGACCCTAAACATTCAGTACTTC.